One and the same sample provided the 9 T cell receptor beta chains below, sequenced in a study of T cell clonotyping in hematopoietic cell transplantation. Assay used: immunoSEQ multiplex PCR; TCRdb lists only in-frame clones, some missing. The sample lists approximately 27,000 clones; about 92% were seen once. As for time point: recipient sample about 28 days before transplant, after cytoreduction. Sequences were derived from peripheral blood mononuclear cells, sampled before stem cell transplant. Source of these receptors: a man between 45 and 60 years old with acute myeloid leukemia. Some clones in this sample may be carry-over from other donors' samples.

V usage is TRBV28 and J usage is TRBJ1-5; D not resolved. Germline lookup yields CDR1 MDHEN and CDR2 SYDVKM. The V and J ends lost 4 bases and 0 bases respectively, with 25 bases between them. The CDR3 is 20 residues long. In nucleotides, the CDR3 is TGTGCCAGCAGTTCATCTTCCAGGCGTACCTTACTCTCTAGCAATCAGCCCCAGCATTTT. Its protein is CASSSSSRRTLLSSNQPQHF. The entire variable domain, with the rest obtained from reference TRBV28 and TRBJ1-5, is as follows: DVKVTQSSRYLVKRTGEKVFLECVQDMDHENMFWYRQDPGLGLRLIYFSYDVKMKEKGDIPEGYSVSREKKERFSLILESASTNQTSMYLCASSSSSRRTLLSSNQPQHFGDGTRLSIL.

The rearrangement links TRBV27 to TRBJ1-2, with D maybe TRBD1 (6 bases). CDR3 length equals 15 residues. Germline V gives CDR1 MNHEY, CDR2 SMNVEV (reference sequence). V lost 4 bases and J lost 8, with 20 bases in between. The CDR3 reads CASSSYREAGAGYTF. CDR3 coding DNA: TGTGCCAGCAGTTCTTACAGGGAGGCGGGTGCGGGCTACACCTTC.

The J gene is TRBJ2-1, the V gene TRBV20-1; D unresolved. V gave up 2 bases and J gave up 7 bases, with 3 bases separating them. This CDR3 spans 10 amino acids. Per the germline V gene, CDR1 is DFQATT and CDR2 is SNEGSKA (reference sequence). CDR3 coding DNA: TGCAGTGCTAGATTGAATGAGCAGTTCTTC. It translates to CSARLNEQFF.

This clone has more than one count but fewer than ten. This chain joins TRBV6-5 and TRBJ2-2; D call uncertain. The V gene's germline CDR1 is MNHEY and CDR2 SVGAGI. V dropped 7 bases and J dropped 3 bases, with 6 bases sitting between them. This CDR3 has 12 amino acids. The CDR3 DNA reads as TGTGCCAGCATTTCCTACACCGGGGAGCTGTTTTTT. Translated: CASISYTGELFF.

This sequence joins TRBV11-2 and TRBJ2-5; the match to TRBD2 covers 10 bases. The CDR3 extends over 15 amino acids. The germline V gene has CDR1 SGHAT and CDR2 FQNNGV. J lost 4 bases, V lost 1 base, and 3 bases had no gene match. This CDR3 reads CASSLVLAGAETQYF. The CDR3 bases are TGTGCCAGCAGCTTAGTTCTAGCGGGAGCAGAGACCCAGTACTTC.

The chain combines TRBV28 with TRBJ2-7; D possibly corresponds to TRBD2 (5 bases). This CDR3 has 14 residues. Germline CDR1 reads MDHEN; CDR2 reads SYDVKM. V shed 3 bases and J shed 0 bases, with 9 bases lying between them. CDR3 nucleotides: TGTGCCAGCAGTTTGGAGGACCCCTCCTACGAGCAGTACTTC. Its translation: CASSLEDPSYEQYF.

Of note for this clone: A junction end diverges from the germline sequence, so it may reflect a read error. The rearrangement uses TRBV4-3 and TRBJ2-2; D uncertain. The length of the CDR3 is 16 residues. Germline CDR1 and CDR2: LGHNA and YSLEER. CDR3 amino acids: CASSQGATPNTGELFF. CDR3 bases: TGCGCCAGCAGCCAAGGTGCTACCCCGAATACCGGGGAGCTGTTTTTT.

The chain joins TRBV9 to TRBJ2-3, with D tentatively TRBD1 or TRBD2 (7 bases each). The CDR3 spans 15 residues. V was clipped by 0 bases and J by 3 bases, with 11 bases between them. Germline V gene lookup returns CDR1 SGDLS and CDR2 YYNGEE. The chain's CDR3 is CASSVGQGGTDTQYF. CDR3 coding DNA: TGTGCCAGCAGCGTAGGACAGGGAGGGACAGATACGCAGTATTTT. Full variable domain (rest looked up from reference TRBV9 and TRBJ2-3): DSGVTQTPKHLITATGQRVTLRCSPRSGDLSVYWYQQSLDQGLQFLIQYYNGEERAKGNILERFSAQQFPDLHSELNLSSLELGDSALYFCASSVGQGGTDTQYFGPGTRLTVL.

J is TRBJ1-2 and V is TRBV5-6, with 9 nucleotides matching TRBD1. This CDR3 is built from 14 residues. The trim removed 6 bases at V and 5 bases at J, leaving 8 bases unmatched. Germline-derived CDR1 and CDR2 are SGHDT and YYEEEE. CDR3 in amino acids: CASTFATGGYGYTF. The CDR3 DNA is TGTGCCAGCACCTTCGCGACAGGGGGGTATGGCTACACCTTC. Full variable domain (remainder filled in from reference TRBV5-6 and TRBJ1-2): DAGVTQSPTHLIKTRGQQVTLRCSPKSGHDTVSWYQQALGQGPQFIFQYYEEEERQRGNFPDRFSGHQFPNYSSELNVNALLLGDSALYLCASTFATGGYGYTFGSGTRLTVV.